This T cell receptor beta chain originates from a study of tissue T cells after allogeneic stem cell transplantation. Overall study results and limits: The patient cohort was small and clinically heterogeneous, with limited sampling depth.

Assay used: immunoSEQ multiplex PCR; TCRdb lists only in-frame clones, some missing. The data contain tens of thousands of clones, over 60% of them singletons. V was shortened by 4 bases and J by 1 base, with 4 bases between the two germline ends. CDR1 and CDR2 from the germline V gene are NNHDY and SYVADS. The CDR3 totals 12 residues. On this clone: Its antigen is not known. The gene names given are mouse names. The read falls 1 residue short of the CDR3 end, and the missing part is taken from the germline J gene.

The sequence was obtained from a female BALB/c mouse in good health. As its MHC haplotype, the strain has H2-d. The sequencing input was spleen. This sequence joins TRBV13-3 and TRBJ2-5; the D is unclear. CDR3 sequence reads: CASSSHQDTQYF. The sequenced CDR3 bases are TGTGCCAGCAGTTCCCACCAAGACACCCAGTAC.